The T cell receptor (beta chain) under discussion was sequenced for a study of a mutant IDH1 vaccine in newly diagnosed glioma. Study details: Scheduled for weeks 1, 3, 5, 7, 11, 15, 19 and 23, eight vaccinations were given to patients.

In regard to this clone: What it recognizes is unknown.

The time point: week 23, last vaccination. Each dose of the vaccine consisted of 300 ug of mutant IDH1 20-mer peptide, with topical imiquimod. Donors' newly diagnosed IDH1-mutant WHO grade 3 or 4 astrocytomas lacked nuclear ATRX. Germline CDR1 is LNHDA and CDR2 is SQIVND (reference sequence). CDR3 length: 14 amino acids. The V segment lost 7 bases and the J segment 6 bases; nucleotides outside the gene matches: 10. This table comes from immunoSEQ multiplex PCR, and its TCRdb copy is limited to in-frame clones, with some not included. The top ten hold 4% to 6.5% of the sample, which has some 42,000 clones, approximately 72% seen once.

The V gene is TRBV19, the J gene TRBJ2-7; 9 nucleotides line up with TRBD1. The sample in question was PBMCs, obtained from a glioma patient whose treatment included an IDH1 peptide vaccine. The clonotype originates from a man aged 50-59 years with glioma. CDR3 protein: CASTITQGQGEQYF. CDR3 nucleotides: TGTGCCAGTACCATCACTCAGGGACAGGGCGAGCAGTACTTC.